The clone carrying this TCR beta chain was seen only a few times. Its cognate antigen is unknown. Germline CDR1 LNHDA, CDR2 SQIVND (reference sequence). The ends lost 7 bases at V and 7 bases at J; junction bases unmatched: 3. The CDR3 length is 13 residues. The data originate from a study of T cells in Graves' hyperthyroidism and ophthalmopathy. Study-wide findings and caveats: Blood also carried most thyroid clonotypes expanded above 0.001. Ophthalmopathy was predicted by the model a median of approximately 6.6 months ahead of onset.

TCR beta CDR3 sequences were amplified from RNA transcripts. HTBI primers drove first-round RT-PCR of the TCR CDR3. TCRdb re-called the multiplex PCR reads through MiXCR, storing one row per CDR3 protein. Of roughly 280,000 distinct CDR3 sequences listed, approximately 15% are singletons. The source is a woman aged 55 to 70 with Graves' ophthalmopathy. Input material: blood. The chain recombines TRBV19 with TRBJ2-1; 11 bases are shared with TRBD1. CDR3 residues: CASIGTGGNEQFF. CDR3 nucleotide sequence: TGTGCCAGTATCGGGACAGGGGGAAATGAGCAGTTCTTC.